Sequencing of this T cell receptor beta chain was carried out in a study of blood T cell repertoires in COVID-19. The length of the CDR3 is 13 residues. V gave up 3 bases and J gave up 5 bases, with 8 bases separating them. The germline V gene encodes CDR1 SGHVS and CDR2 FNYEAQ. This table comes from immunoSEQ multiplex PCR, and its TCRdb copy is limited to in-frame clones, with some not included. There are around 260,000 clones in the sample; 70% to 90% occur only once, and 0.87% lies in the top ten. What was sequenced was peripheral blood. The chain couples TRBV7-6 to TRBJ2-1, with a possible D match to TRBD1 (5 bases). This TCR was recovered from a human donor with COVID-19, enrolled during active disease. The donor label of this sample is uncertain. CDR3 region: CASSFDSNNEQFF. The CDR3 DNA follows: TGTGCCAGCAGCTTTGACAGTAACAATGAGCAGTTCTTC.